This T cell receptor (beta chain) was identified in a study of Graves' ophthalmopathy and Graves' hyperthyroidism. The authors defined stable hyperthyroidism as no ophthalmopathy within 18 months of follow-up. Ten or more counts support this clonotype. Per germline, CDR1 MDHEN and CDR2 SYDVKM. CDR3 length equals 16 residues. V lost 2 bases and J lost 5, with 19 bases in between. Amplification of the TCR beta CDR3 regions used RNA transcripts (as template). A first-round RT-PCR used HTBI primers, followed by a second-round multiplex PCR. TCRdb re-called the multiplex PCR reads with MiXCR, one entry per CDR3 protein. The sample carries about 420,000 distinct CDR3 sequences, 21% recorded once.

V is TRBV28 and J is TRBJ2-7, with D perhaps TRBD1 or TRBD2 (7 bases each). The sequence was collected from a woman in her late teens or twenties with stable Graves' hyperthyroidism. The sequenced material came from peripheral blood. The CDR3 region has the DNA TGTGCCAGCAGTTTAAGGGTGGGGAGGGGGCCCCACGAGCAGTACTTC. Translated: CASSLRVGRGPHEQYF.